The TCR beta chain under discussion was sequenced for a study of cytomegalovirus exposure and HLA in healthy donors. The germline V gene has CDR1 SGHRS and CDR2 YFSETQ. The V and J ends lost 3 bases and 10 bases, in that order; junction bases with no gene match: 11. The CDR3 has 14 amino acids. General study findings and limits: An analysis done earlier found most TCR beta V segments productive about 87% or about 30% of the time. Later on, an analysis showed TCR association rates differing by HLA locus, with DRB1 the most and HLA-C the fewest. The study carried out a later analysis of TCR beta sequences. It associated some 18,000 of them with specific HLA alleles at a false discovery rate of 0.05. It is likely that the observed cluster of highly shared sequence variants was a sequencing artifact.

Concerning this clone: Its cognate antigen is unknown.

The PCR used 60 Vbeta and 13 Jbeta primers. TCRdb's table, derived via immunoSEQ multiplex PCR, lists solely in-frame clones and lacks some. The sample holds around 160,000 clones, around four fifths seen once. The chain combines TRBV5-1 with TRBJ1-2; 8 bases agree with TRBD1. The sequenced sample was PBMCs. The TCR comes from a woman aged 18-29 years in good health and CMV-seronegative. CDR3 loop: CASSSNRGSGTYTF. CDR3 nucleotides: TGCGCCAGCAGCTCAAACAGGGGGTCGGGGACCTACACCTTC.